Each of the 9 T cell receptor beta chains below was sequenced from the same sample in a study of Ad26.COV2.S vaccination and SARS-CoV-2 variants. The repertoire was sequenced with immunoSEQ multiplex PCR; TCRdb's copy has only in-frame clones and lacks some. The sample yields about 320,000 clones, roughly 86% seen once. This sample's treatment: about 20 received Ad26.COV2.S at low or high dose, single or two shots; about 5 received placebo; per-sample allocation not given. Samples were taken on day 63 after the first vaccine or placebo injection. The specimen was peripheral blood, collected in a trial of Ad26.COV2.S vaccine versus placebo. The receptors shown here come from a person between 18 and 60 years old who received the Ad26.COV2.S COVID-19 vaccine or a placebo.

The chain carries TRBV5-1 and TRBJ1-2; 10 nucleotides line up with TRBD1. V dropped 3 bases and J dropped 4; count of bases not matched to a gene: 3. Germline CDR1 and CDR2: SGHRS and YFSETQ. The CDR3 spans 14 residues. The CDR3 spells CASSSGQGFYGYTF. In DNA, the CDR3 is TGCGCCAGCAGCTCGGGACAGGGGTTCTATGGCTACACCTTC. Variable domain in full (rest from reference TRBV5-1 and TRBJ1-2): KAGVTQTPRYLIKTRGQQVTLSCSPISGHRSVSWYQQTPGQGLQFLFEYFSETQRNKGNFPGRFSGRQFSNSRSEMNVSTLELGDSALYLCASSSGQGFYGYTFGSGTRLTVV.

The chain carries TRBV11-3 and TRBJ2-3; 9 bases map to TRBD2. The CDR3 sequence is 16 residues long. Trimming took 5 bases from V and 0 from J; bases not matched to a gene: 6. The germline CDR1 and CDR2 sequences are SGHNT and YENEEA. CDR3 amino acids: CASSEGLALSTDTQYF. CDR3 bases: TGTGCCAGCAGCGAAGGACTAGCGCTTAGCACAGATACGCAGTATTTT.

V and J are TRBV7-2 and TRBJ1-1; perhaps TRBD1 as D (5 bases). The V gene's germline CDR1 is SGHTA and CDR2 FQGNSA. CDR3 size: 18 residues. The ends were cut back, 5 bases at V and 2 bases at J, with 24 bases in the middle. In DNA form, the CDR3 reads TGTGCCAGCAGCACAGCCGTGGCAGGGTTACTAGTTAACACTGAAGCTTTCTTT. Translated: CASSTAVAGLLVNTEAFF.

The chain is built from TRBV5-4 and TRBJ2-1, with D possibly being TRBD1 (5 bases). With 4 bases removed from V and 4 bases from J, the gap between germline ends came to 15 bases. There are 15 residues in the CDR3. Germline CDR1 is SGHNT and CDR2 is YYREEE (reference sequence). The CDR3 here is CASSPGQKIYNEQFF. CDR3 nucleotide sequence: TGTGCCAGCAGCCCAGGACAAAAAATTTACAATGAGCAGTTCTTC.

The chain has TRBV7-2 and TRBJ1-2; D uncertain. V dropped 3 bases and J dropped 9 bases, with 14 bases sitting between them. This CDR3 region has 13 residues. Looked up from germline, CDR1 is SGHTA and CDR2 is FQGNSA. The CDR3 spells CASSFGGRSSYTF. DNA for the CDR3: TGTGCCAGCAGCTTTGGCGGAAGGTCAAGCTACACCTTC.

The chain recombines TRBV6-2 or TRBV6-3 with TRBJ2-7; D is uncertain. V lost 6 bases to trimming and J lost 6 bases, with 15 bases between them. The V gene's germline CDR1 is MNHEY and CDR2 SVGEGT. This CDR3 is 13 amino acids long. This CDR3 is CASSPLSMGEQYF. The CDR3 region has the DNA TGTGCCAGCAGCCCTCTCTCTATGGGCGAGCAGTACTTC.

J is TRBJ1-1 and V is TRBV27; D ambiguous. V was pared by 2 bases and J by 0 bases, with 10 bases between. Germline lookup yields CDR1 MNHEY and CDR2 SMNVEV (reference sequence). The CDR3 has 15 amino acids. The CDR3 loop reads CASSLSFGLNTEAFF. CDR3 in DNA: TGTGCCAGCAGTTTAAGTTTTGGGCTGAACACTGAAGCTTTCTTT.

The rearrangement uses TRBV19 and TRBJ2-5; D gene unclear. The V end lost 5 bases, the J end lost 1 base, and 8 bases lay between the germline ends. The CDR3 is 13 amino acids. Germline V CDR1 and CDR2: LNHDA, SQIVND (reference sequence). DNA of the CDR3: TGTGCCAGTAGTGAATTTACCCAAGAGACCCAGTACTTC. Its translation: CASSEFTQETQYF.

A few counts support this clone. This chain uses TRBV6-5 with TRBJ1-1, with D uncertain. The CDR3 extends over 14 amino acids. In germline, CDR1 is MNHEY, CDR2 SVGAGI. Trimming removed 8 bases from V and 6 bases from J, with 19 bases in between. The DNA for the CDR3 is TGTGCCAGCTCCCGGGGTATGGGGAGCCCTGAAGCTTTCTTT. Translated, it gives CASSRGMGSPEAFF.